This passage covers 9 T cell receptor beta chains from one sample sequenced in a study of technical replicates of blood from several donors (dated by TCRdb to between 2016 and 2019). Libraries came from the immunoSEQ multiplex PCR assay. TCRdb holds this immuneACCESS table with in-frame rearrangements only. Some clones are missing; in checked studies, unresolved V genes explain under half, and the rest has no known cause. A total of fewer than 100,000 clones appear in this sample, 90% to 96% of them only once. Together, the top ten hold about 0.21% of the sample. The sequenced sample consisted of T cells isolated from PBMCs. Receptors originate from a human donor in good health.

The rearrangement links TRBV7-9 to TRBJ2-5; D might be TRBD2 (6 bases). V gave up 5 bases and J gave up 2 bases, with 18 bases separating them. The V gene's germline CDR1 is SEHNR and CDR2 FQNEAQ (reference sequence). This CDR3 comprises 16 residues. Here the CDR3 reads CASSLPAASEQETQYF. In DNA, the CDR3 is TGTGCCAGCAGCCTACCGGCGGCTAGCGAACAAGAGACCCAGTACTTC.

The rearrangement uses TRBV27 and TRBJ2-5; D might be TRBD2 (5 bases). Germline assignment: CDR1 MNHEY and CDR2 SMNVEV (reference sequence). The CDR3 sequence is 11 residues long. Trimming shortened V by 5 bases and J by 4 bases, and 5 bases separated the two germline ends. CDR3 nucleotides: TGTGCCAGCAGTCGGGGAGAGACCCAGTACTTC. The encoded protein is CASSRGETQYF.

This clone was observed a single time. This CDR3 reads CASSTSGSSYNEQFF. CDR3 nucleotide sequence: TGTGCCAGCAGTACCAGCGGGAGCTCCTACAATGAGCAGTTCTTC. The chain joins TRBV2 to TRBJ2-1, with 8 bases identical to TRBD2. Germline CDR1 and CDR2: SNHLY and FYNNEI. J gave up 0 bases and V 5 bases, and 3 bases lay outside the gene matches. CDR3 length equals 15 residues.

The chain combines TRBV27 with TRBJ2-7, with TRBD2 matching 12 bases. The V segment lost 4 bases and the J segment 7 bases; nucleotides outside the gene matches: 8. Germline V CDR1 and CDR2: MNHEY, SMNVEV (reference sequence). CDR3 size: 15 residues. DNA for the CDR3: TGTGCCAGCAGTTCCCCCGGACTAGCGGGACATGAGCAGTACTTC. Its translation: CASSSPGLAGHEQYF.

The sample holds one count of this clone. The rearrangement joins TRBV30 to TRBJ1-3; a possible D gene is TRBD1 (6 bases). The V end lost 1 base, the J end lost 2 bases, and 30 bases lay between the germline ends. The CDR3 contains 21 residues. Germline V gene data show CDR1 as GTSNPN and CDR2 as SVGIG (reference sequence). CDR3 loop: CAWSEGGPGIGYGDTGNTIYF. CDR3 coding DNA: TGTGCCTGGAGTGAAGGGGGACCAGGGATAGGCTATGGGGATACTGGAAACACCATATATTTT.

This chain joins TRBV7-3 and TRBJ1-1, with a tentative D call TRBD1 (5 bases). The CDR3 is 14 amino acids. Germline-derived CDR1 and CDR2 are SGHTA and FQGTGA. V lost 1 base, J lost 3 bases, and 9 bases lay in between. CDR3 bases: TGTGCCAGCAGCTTAAGCGGGACCGACACTGAAGCTTTCTTT. Translation: CASSLSGTDTEAFF. The full variable domain, its missing parts supplied by reference TRBV7-3 and TRBJ1-1, is GAGVSQTPSNKVTEKGKYVELRCDPISGHTALYWYRQSLGQGPEFLIYFQGTGAADDSGLPNDRFFAVRPEGSVSTLKIQRTERGDSAVYLCASSLSGTDTEAFFGQGTRLTVV.

The chain uses TRBV5-6 and TRBJ1-3; D not resolved. Per the germline V gene, CDR1 is SGHDT and CDR2 is YYEEEE. The CDR3 length is 15 residues. The V gene lost 4 bases and the J gene lost 5 bases, with 16 bases spanning the gap. The CDR3 here is CASSGGYLTRNTIYF. Written as DNA, the CDR3 is TGTGCCAGCAGCGGAGGGTATTTAACCCGAAACACCATATATTTT.

The chain has TRBV18 and TRBJ1-2; D possibly corresponds to TRBD1 (6 bases). Trimming took 3 bases from V and 7 from J, leaving 9 bases between them. Germline V gene lookup returns CDR1 KGHSH and CDR2 LQKENI. The CDR3 runs to 12 residues. CDR3 DNA: TGTGCCAGCTCACCTACAGGGAGTGGCTACACCTTC. Protein product: CASSPTGSGYTF.

The CDR3 reads CASSAGTSGANEQFF. The CDR3 DNA reads as TGTGCCAGCAGCGCCGGGACTAGCGGGGCCAATGAGCAGTTCTTC. The gene calls are TRBV11-3 and TRBJ2-1, with 13 bases that match TRBD2. Germline V CDR1 and CDR2: SGHNT, YENEEA. There are 15 residues in the CDR3. After removal of 5 bases from V and 6 bases from J, the junction contained 4 bases not matched to a gene.